The T cell receptor beta chain under discussion was sequenced for a study of resident and recirculating memory T cells in vitiligo. The overall study: Epidermis came from shave biopsies of lesional and nonlesional sites, plus PBMCs. Genomic DNA was extracted from whole homogenized samples, with no cell sorting. Study results and caveats: Non-conserved TCRs across sites and patients suggested distinct clones per lesion.

Only in-frame clones appear in the TCRdb table, and some are missing; sequencing was by immunoSEQ multiplex PCR. In the table there are roughly 40,000 clones, about nine tenths of which are singletons. The CDR3 is 16 residues long. Germline loops: CDR1 SGHTA, CDR2 FQGNSA. Unmatched junction bases numbered 11, after V lost 5 bases and J lost 4 bases. Points on this clone: The antigen is undetermined.

Sequencing was carried out using blood. J is TRBJ2-3 and V is TRBV7-2, with 8 bases matching TRBD2. This clonotype was obtained from a male donor with vitiligo. CDR3 loop: CASSQEDGGGADTQYF. The CDR3 DNA reads TGTGCCAGCAGCCAAGAGGACGGGGGGGGAGCAGATACGCAGTATTTT.